The next 17 T cell receptor beta chains were all read from a single sample in a study of cytomegalovirus exposure and HLA in healthy donors. Amplification used 60 Vbeta primers and 13 Jbeta primers. Sequenced by immunoSEQ multiplex PCR; TCRdb stores in-frame clones only, minus some. In the table there are under 100,000 clones, around 62% of which are singletons. Sequencing used PBMCs. Receptors originate from a woman in her thirties in good health and CMV-seropositive.

CDR3 DNA sequence: TGTGCCAGCAGCTTGAATCGAGCTTCAGGGGTGAGCCAGCAGTTCTTC. Its translation: CASSLNRASGVSQQFF. V gene TRBV11-2 combines with J gene TRBJ2-1; a possible D gene is TRBD1 (6 bases). CDR1 is SGHAT, CDR2 FQNNGV, per germline. V shed 3 bases and J shed 11 bases, with 23 bases lying between them. The length of the CDR3 is 16 residues.

As regards this clone: One end of the junction is discordant with germline, which a read error may explain. The gene calls are TRBV2 and TRBJ1-1, with 7 bases fitting TRBD1. The CDR3 consists of 14 residues. The germline V gene has CDR1 SNHLY and CDR2 FYNNEI. The CDR3 is CASRGQGVNAEAFF. The CDR3 DNA is TGTGCCAGCAGGGGCCAGGGGGTGAACGCTGAAGCTTTCTTT.

The chain links TRBV4-1 to TRBJ2-3, with 10 bases identical to TRBD2. This CDR3 comprises 15 residues. Germline values: CDR1 MGHRA, CDR2 YSYEKL. The V segment lost 4 bases and the J segment 4 bases; nucleotides outside the gene matches: 5. The CDR3 sequence: CASSLAGGGADTQYF. CDR3 in DNA: TGCGCCAGCAGCCTAGCGGGGGGAGGGGCAGATACGCAGTATTTT.

The chain uses TRBV15 and TRBJ1-6; perhaps TRBD1 as D (5 bases). The CDR3 is 14 residues long. V dropped 5 bases and J dropped 4 bases, with 9 bases sitting between them. Germline lookup yields CDR1 LNHNV and CDR2 YYDKDF (reference sequence). The CDR3 loop is CATSPRGYNSPLHF. For the CDR3, the DNA is TGTGCCACCAGCCCTCGGGGGTATAATTCACCCCTCCACTTT.

The V gene is TRBV7-2, the J gene TRBJ1-1, with 7 bases aligning to TRBD1. The CDR3 consists of 12 residues. The germline V gene encodes CDR1 SGHTA and CDR2 FQGNSA. The V gene end was trimmed by 6 bases and the J gene end by 10 bases; junction bases not matched to a gene: 8. The CDR3 nucleotides are TGTGCCAGCAGTCAGGACAGGAGAAGAGCTTTCTTT. Encoded protein: CASSQDRRRAFF.

This clone was seen a handful of times. This chain links TRBV28 with TRBJ2-7; 7 nucleotides align to TRBD1. Germline trimming cut 5 bases from V and 4 bases from J; bases unmatched to any gene: 5. This CDR3 region has 13 residues. Germline V gene lookup returns CDR1 MDHEN and CDR2 SYDVKM. The CDR3 reads CASSRGGLYEQYF. The CDR3 nucleotides read TGTGCCAGCAGTCGAGGGGGCCTGTACGAGCAGTACTTC.

The CDR3, as DNA: TGTGCCAGCAGTTCCCTGGGGGGGTATGGGGCCAACGTCCTGACTTTC. Translated: CASSSLGGYGANVLTF. The chain employs TRBV6-5 and TRBJ2-6, with 7 bases identical to TRBD2. The CDR3 contains 16 residues. The germline CDR1 and CDR2 sequences are MNHEY and SVGAGI. J was trimmed by 3 bases and V by 4 bases; bases with no gene match: 6.

This clone has more than one count but fewer than ten. The chain joins TRBV6-5 to TRBJ2-3; 7 nucleotides align to TRBD1. V was pared by 7 bases and J by 4 bases, with 5 bases of the junction left unmatched. Germline assignment: CDR1 MNHEY and CDR2 SVGAGI. This CDR3 is built from 13 residues. CDR3 DNA sequence: TGTGCCAGCACTCGACAGGGTGCAGATACGCAGTATTTT. The encoded protein is CASTRQGADTQYF.

This clone has more than one count but fewer than ten. This sequence joins TRBV27 and TRBJ1-1; 7 bases fit TRBD1. The CDR3 is made up of 12 amino acids. CDR1 is MNHEY and CDR2 is SMNVEV in the germline V gene (reference sequence). Germline trimming cut 5 bases from V and 5 bases from J; bases unmatched to any gene: 2. CDR3 in amino acids: CASSETGTEAFF. In nucleotides, the CDR3 is TGTGCCAGCAGTGAGACAGGGACTGAAGCTTTCTTT.

This clone was observed a few times. The chain recombines TRBV19 with TRBJ1-1; D possibly corresponds to TRBD1 (5 bases). This CDR3 spans 15 amino acids. The V end was cut by 7 bases, the J end by 0 bases, with 15 bases between. Looked up from germline, CDR1 is LNHDA and CDR2 is SQIVND (reference sequence). CDR3 sequence: CASTTWGVMNTEAFF. In DNA form, the CDR3 reads TGTGCCAGTACCACCTGGGGGGTCATGAACACTGAAGCTTTCTTT.

This clone has only a few counts. The rearrangement links TRBV7-9 to TRBJ2-1; 14 positions match TRBD2. Germline V CDR1 and CDR2: SEHNR, FQNEAQ (reference sequence). With 1 base clipped from V and 9 bases from J, the junction kept 2 bases outside the gene matches. The CDR3 sequence is 15 residues long. The CDR3 DNA reads as TGTGCCAGCAGCTTAGTGACTAGCGGGGGGGCTGAGCAGTTCTTC. Its protein is CASSLVTSGGAEQFF.

The chain carries TRBV4-2 and TRBJ2-5, with 9 bases aligning to TRBD1. This CDR3 is 14 amino acids long. CDR1 LGHNA and CDR2 YNFKEQ come from the germline V gene. Germline trimming cut 4 bases from V and 5 bases from J; bases unmatched to any gene: 5. The CDR3 region has the DNA TGTGCCAGCAGCCCTCGGACAGGGGTTGAGACCCAGTACTTC. It encodes CASSPRTGVETQYF.

The rearrangement uses TRBV27 and TRBJ2-6; D gene unclear. The CDR3 extends over 15 amino acids. Germline V gene data show CDR1 as MNHEY and CDR2 as SMNVEV (reference sequence). V was shortened by 4 bases and J by 0 bases, with 7 bases between the two germline ends. Here the CDR3 reads CASSSRSSGANVLTF. The CDR3 DNA sequence: TGTGCCAGCAGTTCCCGGTCCTCTGGGGCCAACGTCCTGACTTTC. Filled out from reference TRBV27 and TRBJ2-6, the complete variable domain reads EAQVTQNPRYLITVTGKKLTVTCSQNMNHEYMSWYRQDPGLGLRQIYYSMNVEVTDKGDVPEGYKVSRKEKRNFPLILESPSPNQTSLYFCASSSRSSGANVLTFGAGSRLTVL.

The chain recombines TRBV30 with TRBJ1-2, with 7 bases aligning to TRBD1. The CDR3 has 14 residues. Unmatched junction bases numbered 8, after V lost 6 bases and J lost 1 base. Germline V gene lookup returns CDR1 GTSNPN and CDR2 SVGIG (reference sequence). The CDR3: CACNPGQFNYGYTF. As DNA, the CDR3 is TGTGCCTGCAACCCGGGACAGTTTAACTATGGCTACACCTTC. The full variable domain, with the rest looked up from reference TRBV30 and TRBJ1-2, is SQTIHQWPATLVQPVGSPLSLECTVEGTSNPNLYWYRQAAGRGLQLLFYSVGIGQISSEVPQNLSASRPQDRQFILSSKKLLLSDSGFYLCACNPGQFNYGYTFGSGTRLTVV.

The chain combines TRBV18 with TRBJ1-2, with D unclear. Per the germline V gene, CDR1 is KGHSH and CDR2 is LQKENI. The V end was cut by 2 bases, the J end by 6 bases, with 13 bases between. The CDR3 is 14 residues long. CDR3 sequence (DNA): TGTGCCAGCTCACCATCTGGCAGGTCCGATGGCTACACCTTC. This gives the protein CASSPSGRSDGYTF.

This chain uses TRBV28 with TRBJ1-2; D possibly corresponds to TRBD1 (6 bases). Trimming removed 2 bases from V and 1 base from J, with 8 bases in between. Germline-derived CDR1 and CDR2 are MDHEN and SYDVKM. CDR3 length equals 14 residues. The CDR3 is CASSLPQGNYGYTF. The CDR3 DNA reads TGTGCCAGCAGTTTACCACAGGGTAACTATGGCTACACCTTC.

With respect to this clone: Its ends do not fully match the called genes, so a read error is possible. This chain connects TRBV7-7 to TRBJ2-5; TRBD2 aligns across 8 bases. The CDR3 is made up of 16 amino acids. Germline CDR1 SSHAT, CDR2 FNYEAQ (reference sequence). In nucleotides, the CDR3 is TGTGCTAGCAGCTTAGGGCGGGGGGTTTACAAAGAGACCCAGTACTTC. Its translation is CASSLGRGVYKETQYF.